One sample yielded the 11 T cell receptor beta chains listed below, sequenced in a study of beta chain features in type 1 diabetes. Since all of the isolated RNA was reverse transcribed, expressed TCRB transcripts were what got sequenced. Sequencing used immunoSEQ multiplex PCR; TCRdb keeps in-frame clones, though not all of them. The sample consists of more than 350,000 clones, around 10% of them appearing once. The source material was naive CD4+ T cells from blood. The receptors come from a woman between 18 and 29 years old in good health.

A few counts support this clone. V gene TRBV29-1 combines with J gene TRBJ1-1; D unresolved. The germline gives CDR1 SQVTM, CDR2 ANQGSEA. V was clipped by 3 bases and J by 0 bases, with 8 bases between them. The CDR3 loop spans 13 amino acids. The chain's CDR3 is CSVDEGVNTEAFF. CDR3 in DNA: TGCAGCGTTGATGAGGGAGTGAACACTGAAGCTTTCTTT.

This clone has a count of ten or more. Other nucleotide sequences from this sample produce the same CDR3. V usage is TRBV20-1 and J usage is TRBJ2-5, with D uncertain. The CDR3 contains 9 residues. Looked up from germline, CDR1 is DFQATT and CDR2 is SNEGSKA (reference sequence). V shed 0 bases and J shed 7 bases, with 0 bases lying between them. The CDR3 protein is CSARETQYF. CDR3 DNA sequence: TGCAGTGCTAGAGAGACCCAGTACTTC.

This clone was seen only a few times. V is TRBV2 and J is TRBJ2-7; D unresolved. The CDR3 has 12 amino acids. V lost 7 bases to trimming and J lost 3 bases, with 10 bases between them. The germline V gene has CDR1 SNHLY and CDR2 FYNNEI. The CDR3 coding sequence is TGTGCCAGCAATGCAGGCATCTACGAGCAGTACGTC. This sequence encodes CASNAGIYEQYV.

The chain is built from TRBV6-6 and TRBJ2-7; D is unclear. V dropped 5 bases and J dropped 6 bases, with 11 bases sitting between them. The CDR3 is 12 amino acids. The germline V gene has CDR1 MNHNY and CDR2 SVGAGI (reference sequence). This chain's CDR3 is CASSHTVSEQYF. CDR3 DNA: TGTGCCAGCAGTCATACAGTATCCGAGCAGTACTTC.

This chain links TRBV12-5 with TRBJ2-1; tentative D call: TRBD1 (5 bases). The CDR3 has 16 residues. V lost 3 bases to trimming and J lost 6 bases, with 18 bases between them. CDR1 and CDR2 from the germline V gene are LGHNT and FRNRAP. CDR3: CASGFGPNLRGNEQFF. Here the CDR3 DNA reads TGTGCTAGTGGTTTTGGGCCCAATTTAAGGGGCAATGAGCAGTTCTTC.

This clone was recorded a few times. V gene TRBV29-1 combines with J gene TRBJ2-5; D gene ambiguous. Looked up from germline, CDR1 is SQVTM and CDR2 is ANQGSEA. The CDR3 is 14 residues long. Trimming stripped 5 bases from V and 5 bases from J, with 18 bases between. CDR3 region: CSVPLLESRETQYF. In DNA form, the CDR3 reads TGCAGCGTTCCTCTGCTGGAATCCAGGGAGACCCAGTACTTC.

This clone has just a few counts. J is TRBJ2-7 and V is TRBV5-1; D perhaps matches TRBD1 (5 bases). The CDR3 is made up of 13 amino acids. Trimming shortened V by 2 bases and J by 3 bases, and 9 bases separated the two germline ends. Looked up from germline, CDR1 is SGHRS and CDR2 is YFSETQ. The CDR3 DNA follows: TGCGCCAGCAGCTTCGACAGCAGCTACGAGCAGTACTTC. Amino acids: CASSFDSSYEQYF. The whole variable domain, filled in from reference TRBV5-1 and TRBJ2-7, reads KAGVTQTPRYLIKTRGQQVTLSCSPISGHRSVSWYQQTPGQGLQFLFEYFSETQRNKGNFPGRFSGRQFSNSRSEMNVSTLELGDSALYLCASSFDSSYEQYFGPGTRLTVT.

This clone occurred a few times. The chain has TRBV5-1 and TRBJ2-1, with 7 nucleotides matching TRBD1. The CDR3 has 14 amino acids. The J segment lost 0 bases and the V segment lost 3 bases, leaving 0 bases of the junction unmatched. In germline, CDR1 is SGHRS, CDR2 YFSETQ. CDR3 in amino acids: CASSSGGSYNEQFF. CDR3 bases: TGCGCCAGCAGCTCAGGGGGCTCCTACAATGAGCAGTTCTTC.

This clone was seen a handful of times. The rearrangement links TRBV18 to TRBJ2-3; no clear D gene. This CDR3 is 16 amino acids long. CDR1 and CDR2 from the germline V gene are KGHSH and LQKENI. Trimming shortened V by 5 bases and J by 2 bases, and 17 bases separated the two germline ends. This CDR3 reads CASSSERLANTDTQYF. The CDR3 bases are TGTGCCAGCTCATCCGAGAGATTAGCTAACACAGATACGCAGTATTTT.

This clone has a handful of counts. The V and J genes are TRBV4-1 and TRBJ2-2, with D perhaps TRBD2 (6 bases). The germline V gene encodes CDR1 MGHRA and CDR2 YSYEKL. The CDR3 sequence is 16 residues long. The germline V and J ends were trimmed by 1 base and 4 bases, with 13 bases remaining between them. CDR3 bases: TGCGCCAGCAGCCAAGGGGGACTCCTTCTCACCGGGGAGCTGTTTTTT. Its translation is CASSQGGLLLTGELFF.

This clone has just a few counts. The V and J genes are TRBV29-1 and TRBJ1-3; D uncertain. The CDR3 has 11 amino acids. With 4 bases removed from V and 4 bases from J, the gap between germline ends came to 5 bases. Per germline, CDR1 SQVTM and CDR2 ANQGSEA. CDR3 DNA sequence: TGCAGCGTTGCCCTGGGAAACACCATATATTTT. This encodes CSVALGNTIYF.